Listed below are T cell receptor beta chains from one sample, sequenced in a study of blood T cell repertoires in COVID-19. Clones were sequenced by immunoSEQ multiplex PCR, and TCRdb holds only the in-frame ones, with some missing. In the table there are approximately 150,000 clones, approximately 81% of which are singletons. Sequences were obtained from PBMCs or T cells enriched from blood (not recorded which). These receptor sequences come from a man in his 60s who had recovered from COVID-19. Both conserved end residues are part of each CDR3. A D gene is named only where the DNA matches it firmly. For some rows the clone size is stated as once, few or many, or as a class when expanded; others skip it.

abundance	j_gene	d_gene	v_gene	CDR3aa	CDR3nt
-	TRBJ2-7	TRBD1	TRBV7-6	CASSPDRAFHEQYF	TGTGCCAGCAGCCCAGACAGGGCGTTCCACGAGCAGTACTTC
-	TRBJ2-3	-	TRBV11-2	CASSPLAWGTDTQYF	TGTGCCAGCAGCCCCCTAGCGTGGGGGACAGATACGCAGTATTTT
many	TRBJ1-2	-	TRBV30	CAWSTGAGYTF	TGTGCCTGGAGTACTGGGGCTGGCTACACCTTC
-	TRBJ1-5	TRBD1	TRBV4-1	CASSRDRGNQPQHF	TGCGCCAGCAGCCGAGACAGGGGCAATCAGCCCCAGCATTTT
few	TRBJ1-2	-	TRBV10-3	CAISERGAGQVGYGYTF	TGTGCCATCAGTGAGCGGGGGGCGGGCCAGGTAGGATATGGCTACACCTTC
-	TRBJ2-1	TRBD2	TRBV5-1	CASSLVASGGVNEQFF	TGCGCCAGCAGCTTGGTAGCCAGCGGGGGGGTAAATGAGCAGTTCTTC
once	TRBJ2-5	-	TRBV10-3	CAISESMGSGETQYF	TGTGCCATCAGTGAGTCGATGGGGTCAGGGGAGACCCAGTACTTC
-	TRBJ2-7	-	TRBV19	CASSMGRATYEQYF	TGTGCCAGTAGTATGGGCAGGGCAACCTACGAGCAGTACTTC
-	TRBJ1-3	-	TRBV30	CAWTPTFSGNTIYF	TGTGCCTGGACTCCTACCTTCTCTGGAAACACCATATATTTT
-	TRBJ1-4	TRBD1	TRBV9	CASSPPGQDYEKLFF	TGTGCCAGCAGCCCGCCGGGACAGGATTATGAAAAACTGTTTTTT
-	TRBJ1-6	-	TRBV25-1	CASTLGHNSPLHF	TGTGCCAGCACCCTGGGGCATAATTCACCCCTCCACTTT
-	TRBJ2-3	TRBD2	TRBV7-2	CASSLVGGGSHDTQYF	TGTGCCAGCAGCTTAGTTGGCGGGGGTTCACATGATACGCAGTATTTT
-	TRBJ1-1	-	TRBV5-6	CASSSRGHHMNTEAFF	TGTGCCAGCAGCTCAAGGGGACACCACATGAACACTGAAGCTTTCTTT
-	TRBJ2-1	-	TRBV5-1	CASSFPGQVNEQFF	TGCGCCAGCAGCTTCCCGGGACAAGTCAATGAGCAGTTCTTC
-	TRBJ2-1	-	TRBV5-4	CASSRGNNEQFF	TGTGCCAGCAGCCGGGGTAACAATGAGCAGTTCTTC
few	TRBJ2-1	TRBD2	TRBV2	CASTRTSGNYNEQFF	TGTGCCAGCACCCGGACTAGCGGGAACTACAATGAGCAGTTCTTC
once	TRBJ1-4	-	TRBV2	CASSEGTETLNEKLFF	TGTGCCAGCAGTGAAGGGACAGAGACACTTAATGAAAAACTGTTTTTT
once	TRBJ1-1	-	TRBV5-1	CASSTGGHTEAFF	TGCGCCAGCAGCACGGGGGGGCACACTGAAGCTTTCTTT
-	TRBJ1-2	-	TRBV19	CASTDLYGYTF	TGTGCCAGTACCGATCTATATGGCTACACCTTC
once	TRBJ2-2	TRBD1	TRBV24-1	CATSDVGQVNTGELFF	TGTGCCACCAGTGATGTGGGACAGGTTAACACCGGGGAGCTGTTTTTT
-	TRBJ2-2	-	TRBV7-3	CASSPPQGRYTGELFF	TGTGCCAGCAGCCCCCCCCAGGGCCGATACACCGGGGAGCTGTTTTTT
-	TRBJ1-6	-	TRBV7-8	CASSLGRNPNSPLHF	TGTGCCAGCAGCTTAGGGCGGAACCCCAATTCACCCCTCCACTTT
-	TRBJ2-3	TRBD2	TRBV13	CASSLAPISGRSTDTQYF	TGTGCCAGCAGCTTAGCGCCCATTAGCGGGAGGAGCACAGATACGCAGTATTTT
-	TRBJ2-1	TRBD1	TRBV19	CASSTPRTGVFVQFF	TGTGCCAGTAGTACCCCCCGGACAGGGGTATTTGTGCAGTTCTTC
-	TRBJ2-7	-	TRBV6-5	CVSRRVNYEQYF	TGTGTCTCGCGGCGCGTGAACTACGAGCAGTACTTC
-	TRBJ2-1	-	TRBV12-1	CASPLGLAYNEQFF	TGTGCCAGCCCCCTTGGACTAGCCTACAATGAGCAGTTCTTC
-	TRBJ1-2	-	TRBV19	CASIGFYGYTF	TGTGCCAGTATCGGGTTTTATGGCTACACCTTC
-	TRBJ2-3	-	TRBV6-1	CASSEWQGTDTQYF	TGTGCCAGCAGTGAATGGCAGGGGACAGATACGCAGTATTTT
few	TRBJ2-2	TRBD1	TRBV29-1	CSVFTGANTGELFF	TGCAGCGTGTTTACAGGGGCGAACACCGGGGAGCTGTTTTTT
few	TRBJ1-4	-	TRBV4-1	CASSHPTQADPPHNEKLFF	TGCGCCAGCAGCCACCCAACCCAAGCGGATCCTCCACATAATGAAAAACTGTTTTTT
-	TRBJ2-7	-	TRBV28	CASRPGVGWKQYF	TGTGCCAGCAGACCAGGGGTAGGTTGGAAGCAGTACTTC
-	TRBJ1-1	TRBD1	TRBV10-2	CASSEGGTGVVFRAEAFF	TGCGCCAGCAGTGAGGGGGGGACAGGGGTGGTTTTCCGCGCTGAAGCTTTCTTT
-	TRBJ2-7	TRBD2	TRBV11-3	CASSSGLASDEQYF	TGTGCCAGCAGCTCCGGACTAGCGAGCGACGAGCAGTACTTC
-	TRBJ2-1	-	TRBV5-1	CASTETGINRQFF	TGCGCCAGCACGGAAACAGGCATCAATAGGCAGTTCTTC
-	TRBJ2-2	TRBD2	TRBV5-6	CASSRRAGGLAGELFF	TGTGCCAGCAGCCGGCGGGCGGGGGGGCTTGCCGGGGAGCTGTTTTTT
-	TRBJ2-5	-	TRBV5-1	CASSLVGNQETQYF	TGCGCCAGCAGCTTGGTGGGCAACCAAGAGACCCAGTACTTC
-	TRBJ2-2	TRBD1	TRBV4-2	CASSLQSDRYTGELFF	TGTGCCAGCAGCCTTCAATCGGACAGGTACACCGGGGAGCTGTTTTTT
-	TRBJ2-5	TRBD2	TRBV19	CASSPLTSGQETQYF	TGTGCCAGTAGTCCCTTGACTAGCGGCCAAGAGACCCAGTACTTC
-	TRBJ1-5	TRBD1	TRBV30	CAWTTDRSGQPQHF	TGTGCCTGGACAACGGACAGGTCAGGTCAGCCCCAGCATTTT
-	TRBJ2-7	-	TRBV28	CASSFGGASYEQYF	TGTGCCAGCAGTTTCGGCGGCGCCTCCTACGAGCAGTACTTC
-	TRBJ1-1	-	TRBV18	CASSPIRGCNTEAFF	TGTGCCAGCTCACCGATCAGGGGCTGCAACACTGAAGCTTTCTTT
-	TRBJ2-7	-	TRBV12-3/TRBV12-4	CASSLAQGQYF	TGTGCCAGCAGTTTAGCGCAGGGACAGTACTTC
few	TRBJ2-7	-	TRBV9	CASSPQGYSEQYF	TGTGCCAGCAGTCCACAGGGATATAGCGAGCAGTACTTC
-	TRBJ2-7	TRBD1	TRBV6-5	CASSFGTGGYEQYF	TGTGCCAGCAGTTTTGGGACAGGGGGCTACGAGCAGTACTTC
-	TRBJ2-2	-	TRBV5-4	CASSLQVTVGELFF	TGTGCCAGCAGCTTGCAAGTGACAGTCGGGGAGCTGTTTTTT
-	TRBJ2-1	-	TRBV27	CASKPTDWQVNEQFF	TGTGCCAGCAAACCGACAGATTGGCAGGTCAATGAGCAGTTCTTC
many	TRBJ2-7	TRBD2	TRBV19	CASSIGYEREREQYF	TGTGCCAGTAGTATAGGGTACGAGCGGGAGCGCGAGCAGTACTTC
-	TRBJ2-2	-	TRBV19	CASSISTSTGELFF	TGTGCCAGTAGTATCTCAACATCCACCGGGGAGCTGTTTTTT
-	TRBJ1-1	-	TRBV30	CAWSPTGNTEAFF	TGTGCCTGGAGTCCCACAGGGAACACTGAAGCTTTCTTT
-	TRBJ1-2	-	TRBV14	CASSQVGGLEGYTF	TGTGCCAGCAGCCAAGTGGGTGGACTGGAAGGCTACACCTTC
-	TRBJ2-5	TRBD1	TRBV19	CASSSAGTEQETQYF	TGTGCCAGTAGCTCCGCCGGGACAGAACAAGAGACCCAGTACTTC
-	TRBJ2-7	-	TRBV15	CATSSSSGRYEQYF	TGTGCCACCTCCTCTTCCAGCGGTCGGTACGAGCAGTACTTC
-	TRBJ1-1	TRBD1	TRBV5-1	CASSPDRASTEAFF	TGCGCCAGCAGTCCGGACAGGGCTAGCACTGAAGCTTTCTTT
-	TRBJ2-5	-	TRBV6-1	CASSEWSGSGQETQYF	TGTGCCAGCAGTGAGTGGTCGGGATCCGGCCAAGAGACCCAGTACTTC
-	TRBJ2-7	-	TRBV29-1	CSVEPSGTGTYEQYF	TGCAGCGTTGAACCCTCTGGCACAGGGACCTACGAGCAGTACTTC